This TCR beta chain was recovered during a study of T-cell memory formation after mild COVID-19. This clonotype was observed a handful of times. TCRdb redid the calling of the 5' RACE reads with MiXCR, one entry per CDR3 protein. This table holds about 110,000 distinct CDR3 sequences, more than 15% found once. V was shortened by 3 bases and J by 3 bases, with 11 bases between the two germline ends. CDR3 length: 15 amino acids. Germline V CDR1 and CDR2: SEHNR, FQNEAQ (reference sequence). This sequence was found in an adult woman who had mild COVID-19 (a few samples of this study predate the infection). Cell type and time point are not known. The sequenced material came from PBMCs or a T cell subset sorted from them (not recorded which). The J gene is TRBJ2-2, the V gene TRBV7-9; D is tentatively TRBD1 or TRBD2 (6 bases each). The CDR3 nucleotides read TGTGCCAGCAGCTTCGGGGGCCTGGACACCGGGGAGCTGTTTTTT. It translates to CASSFGGLDTGELFF.